Below, 16 T cell receptor beta chains from the same sample are listed, as sequenced in a study of T cell responses to AZD1222 COVID-19 vaccine (dated by TCRdb to 2020 to 2023). Library prep was done by the immunoSEQ multiplex PCR assay. The table comes from immuneACCESS by way of TCRdb, which keeps in-frame sequences with V and J called. Part of the clones is missing from these tables; in studies checked, under half for an unresolved V gene and the rest for unknown reasons. The sample yields under 150,000 clones; 85% to 95% were counted once. The top ten clones comprise 3.6% of the sample. The intended sense of this specimen's time point label: about 28 days (+/-7) after the second vaccine dose. Here the sequenced sample was peripheral blood, taken 28 days after the second AZD1222 dose. The receptors here all came from an adult who received the AZD1222 COVID-19 vaccine.

J is TRBJ2-3 and V is TRBV11-2; 8 nucleotides agree with TRBD2. The V gene's germline CDR1 is SGHAT and CDR2 FQNNGV. The CDR3 is made up of 16 amino acids. J was trimmed by 4 bases and V by 2 bases; bases with no gene match: 8. The CDR3 DNA reads as TGTGCCAGCAGCTTAACAGGGAGCGGGAGTGCAGATACGCAGTATTTT. Residues: CASSLTGSGSADTQYF.

The chain couples TRBV6-6 to TRBJ1-5; 7 nucleotides line up with TRBD1. CDR3 length equals 14 residues. Trimming at V came to 6 bases and at J to 4 bases, leaving 6 bases not matched to a gene. CDR1 and CDR2 (germline): MNHNY, SVGAGI (reference sequence). In DNA, the CDR3 is TGTGCCAGCAGATCCGGGACAGTAAATCAGCCCCAGCATTTT. Translation: CASRSGTVNQPQHF.

The V call is TRBV28, the J call TRBJ2-1, with D maybe TRBD1 (5 bases). Germline V gene sequence: CDR1 MDHEN, CDR2 SYDVKM. CDR3 size: 12 residues. V shed 3 bases and J shed 7 bases, with 7 bases lying between them. DNA for the CDR3: TGTGCCAGCAGTTTGGGGCGGAATGAGCAGTTCTTC. Its translation: CASSLGRNEQFF.

This CDR3 reads CASSIVGLVGETQYF. The CDR3 nucleotides read TGCGCCAGCAGCATCGTCGGACTAGTTGGAGAGACCCAGTACTTC. The chain recombines TRBV5-1 with TRBJ2-5, with 7 nucleotides matching TRBD2. Trimming removed 4 bases from V and 4 bases from J; junction bases left unmatched: 10. The CDR3 totals 15 residues. Germline loops: CDR1 SGHRS, CDR2 YFSETQ.

V is TRBV20-1 and J is TRBJ2-2; D might be TRBD1 (5 bases). This CDR3 has 16 residues. Germline assignment: CDR1 DFQATT and CDR2 SNEGSKA (reference sequence). Between the trimmed V and J ends, which lost 3 bases and 3 bases, there was a span of 17 bases. CDR3 residues: CSASRGRTRDTGELFF. The CDR3 DNA sequence: TGCAGTGCTAGTAGGGGCCGGACAAGGGACACCGGGGAGCTGTTTTTT.

The chain is built from TRBV28 and TRBJ1-2, with a weak D call TRBD1 (5 bases). Between the trimmed V and J ends, which lost 3 bases and 2 bases, there was a span of 10 bases. The CDR3 runs 14 residues. Per the germline V gene, CDR1 is MDHEN and CDR2 is SYDVKM. The CDR3 DNA follows: TGTGCCAGCAGTTTTTCCGACAGCAACTATGGCTACACCTTC. Encoded protein: CASSFSDSNYGYTF.

The V gene is TRBV25-1, the J gene TRBJ1-6; D remains ambiguous. Per the germline V gene, CDR1 is MGHDK and CDR2 is SYGVNS. This CDR3 has 13 residues. V shed 3 bases and J shed 7 bases, with 7 bases lying between them. CDR3 in amino acids: CASSEAWNSPLHF. The CDR3 DNA reads as TGTGCCAGCAGTGAGGCATGGAATTCACCCCTCCACTTT. The full variable domain, rest sourced from reference TRBV25-1 and TRBJ1-6, is EADIYQTPRYLVIGTGKKITLECSQTMGHDKMYWYQQDPGMELHLIHYSYGVNSTEKGDLSSESTVSRIRTEHFPLTLESARPSHTSQYLCASSEAWNSPLHFGNGTRLTVT.

The CDR3 region has the DNA TGTGCCAGCAGTGATCGTAACTATGGCTACACCTTC. It is translated as CASSDRNYGYTF. The genes are TRBV6-1 and TRBJ1-2; D not resolved. The germline V gene has CDR1 MNHNS and CDR2 SASEGT. CDR3 length: 12 residues. V was pared by 3 bases and J by 1 base, with 3 bases between.

V usage is TRBV7-8 and J usage is TRBJ2-3, with 11 bases that match TRBD2. CDR1 and CDR2 (germline): SGHVS, FQNEAQ. The CDR3 is 16 residues long. The trim removed 2 bases at V and 3 bases at J, leaving 4 bases unmatched. The CDR3 region has the DNA TGTGCCAGCAGCTTACAGGTAGCGGGAGGGACAGATACGCAGTATTTT. Its translation: CASSLQVAGGTDTQYF.

This sequence joins TRBV30 and TRBJ2-7, with TRBD2 matching 7 bases. Germline CDR1 and CDR2: GTSNPN and SVGIG (reference sequence). Trimming removed 4 bases from V and 0 bases from J; junction bases left unmatched: 6. The CDR3 length is 14 residues. CDR3 residues: CAWNLGGSSYEQYF. The CDR3 DNA reads as TGTGCCTGGAACTTAGGCGGGAGCTCCTACGAGCAGTACTTC.

V gene TRBV2 combines with J gene TRBJ1-2, with 7 bases aligning to TRBD1. Losses at the gene ends were 6 bases for V and 8 bases for J; bases not matched to a gene: 12. The CDR3 covers 14 residues. CDR1 and CDR2 from the germline V gene are SNHLY and FYNNEI. The CDR3 DNA reads TGTGCCAGCAGCCAGGACAGGATTTCTGGAGGCTACACCTTC. Translating it yields CASSQDRISGGYTF.

The V gene is TRBV6-5, the J gene TRBJ2-2; 9 nucleotides agree with TRBD1. The V gene's germline CDR1 is MNHEY and CDR2 SVGAGI. The CDR3 consists of 15 residues. The V and J ends lost 6 bases and 6 bases, in that order; junction bases with no gene match: 8. This CDR3 reads CASRQQGALPGELFF. In DNA, the CDR3 is TGTGCCAGCAGGCAACAGGGGGCGCTTCCCGGGGAGCTGTTTTTT.

The V call is TRBV2, the J call TRBJ1-3; D may be TRBD1 (5 bases). Trimming took off 7 bases at V and 4 bases at J, with 14 bases between the two ends. The CDR3 covers 14 residues. Germline V gene lookup returns CDR1 SNHLY and CDR2 FYNNEI. The CDR3 DNA reads TGTGCCAGCACCGGACAACTGCTGGGAAACACCATATATTTT. Translation gives CASTGQLLGNTIYF.

This chain links TRBV19 with TRBJ1-2; a possible D gene is TRBD1 (6 bases). The CDR3 loop spans 14 amino acids. The germline V gene encodes CDR1 LNHDA and CDR2 SQIVND (reference sequence). The germline V and J ends were trimmed by 3 bases and 0 bases, with 8 bases remaining between them. The CDR3 DNA is TGTGCCAGTAGTATTAACAGGGCTAACTATGGCTACACCTTC. Amino acids: CASSINRANYGYTF.

V and J are TRBV30 and TRBJ1-1, with a possible D match to TRBD1 (5 bases). The germline gives CDR1 GTSNPN, CDR2 SVGIG (reference sequence). The CDR3 runs to 14 residues. V was pared by 0 bases and J by 4 bases, with 12 bases between. The CDR3 sequence is CAWSVGVGSTEAFF. Written as DNA, the CDR3 is TGTGCCTGGAGTGTAGGGGTAGGGAGCACTGAAGCTTTCTTT.

This rearrangement joins TRBV11-2 to TRBJ1-6; TRBD1 matches at 9 bases. The CDR3 contains 17 residues. Germline-derived CDR1 and CDR2 are SGHAT and FQNNGV. The V gene end was trimmed by 2 bases and the J gene end by 7 bases; junction bases not matched to a gene: 9. CDR3 DNA sequence: TGTGCCAGCAGCTTAATGCCCGGGACAGGGTCAAATTCACCCCTCCACTTT. This translates into CASSLMPGTGSNSPLHF.